The clone carrying this T cell receptor (beta chain) has more than one count but fewer than ten. Its antigen is unknown. This sample was included in a study of a mutant IDH1 vaccine in newly diagnosed glioma. About the research overall: Either 4-6 weeks after radiotherapy alone or alongside temozolomide, vaccination was begun. Most patients had radiochemotherapy with temozolomide before enrollment; others had one alone. Study conclusions and caveats: Alterations occurring in top peripheral T cell clonotypes seemed unrelated to pseudoprogression.

Libraries were prepared by immunoSEQ multiplex PCR; TCRdb keeps only in-frame clonotypes and omits some of them. The sample shows around 42,000 clones, roughly 88% of them seen only once. Specified time point: week 5, during vaccination. Topical imiquimod was applied with each vaccine dose, which held 300 ug of mutant IDH1 20-mer peptide. Germline V gene data show CDR1 as MNHEY and CDR2 as SVGAGI. There are 15 residues in the CDR3. Trimming left V 0 bases short and J 6 bases short, with 11 bases between. The starting material was PBMCs, obtained from a glioma patient whose treatment included an IDH1 peptide vaccine. The TCR sequence derives from a man aged 35-49 years with glioma. The chain links TRBV6-5 to TRBJ2-2; D uncertain. The CDR3 nucleotides are TGTGCCAGCAGTTACTCGTACCAGAGCTCCGGGGAGCTGTTTTTT. Its protein is CASSYSYQSSGELFF.